The rows below give T cell receptor beta chains drawn from one sample of a study of beta chain features in type 1 diabetes. Only in-frame clones appear in the TCRdb table, and some are missing; sequencing was by immunoSEQ multiplex PCR. The sample yields a few hundred thousand clones, about 32% seen once. The sequenced sample consisted of naive CD4+ T cells from blood. The receptors here all came from a man aged 18 to 35 in good health. The CDR3 runs from the conserved cysteine through the conserved F or W. D genes are given only for firm matches. Size is omitted from some rows. Given values are once, few, many or a class for expanded clones.

abundance: few
d_gene: .
j_gene: TRBJ2-3
v_gene: TRBV29-1
CDR3nt: TGCAGCGTTGATAGCACAGATACGCAGTATTTT
CDR3aa: CSVDSTDTQYF

abundance: few
d_gene: .
j_gene: TRBJ1-2
v_gene: TRBV4-3
CDR3nt: TGCGCCAGCAGCCTCCAGGGGAACTATGGCTACACCTTC
CDR3aa: CASSLQGNYGYTF

abundance: .
d_gene: TRBD2
j_gene: TRBJ2-7
v_gene: TRBV6-6
CDR3nt: TGTGCCAGCACTTTAACTAGCGGGAGCTCCTACGAGCAGTACTTC
CDR3aa: CASTLTSGSSYEQYF

abundance: .
d_gene: .
j_gene: TRBJ2-3
v_gene: TRBV7-2
CDR3nt: TGTGCCAGCAGCAAAATGCGGGCAGCCACAGATACGCAGTATTTT
CDR3aa: CASSKMRAATDTQYF

abundance: once
d_gene: TRBD1
j_gene: TRBJ2-7
v_gene: TRBV14
CDR3nt: TGTGCCAGCAGCCTCCGGACAGGGCTCTACGAGCAGTACTTC
CDR3aa: CASSLRTGLYEQYF

abundance: .
d_gene: .
j_gene: TRBJ2-1
v_gene: TRBV20-1
CDR3nt: TGCAGTGCTGGACCCTACAATGAGCAGTTCTTC
CDR3aa: CSAGPYNEQFF

abundance: few
d_gene: TRBD1
j_gene: TRBJ2-5
v_gene: TRBV6-5
CDR3nt: TGTGCCAGTTCACTGCCAGGGGGCAGGGAGACCCAGTACTTC
CDR3aa: CASSLPGGRETQYF

abundance: .
d_gene: .
j_gene: TRBJ1-1
v_gene: TRBV7-9
CDR3nt: TGTGCCAGCAGCTCCCAACTGGATGAAGCTTTCTTT
CDR3aa: CASSSQLDEAFF

abundance: .
d_gene: .
j_gene: TRBJ2-7
v_gene: TRBV27
CDR3nt: TGTGCCAGCAGCCGCGCACACCGGGTTACCTACGAGCAGTACTTC
CDR3aa: CASSRAHRVTYEQYF

abundance: .
d_gene: .
j_gene: TRBJ2-5
v_gene: TRBV30
CDR3nt: TGTGCCTGGAGTAGTGGATTACAAGAGACCCAGTACTTC
CDR3aa: CAWSSGLQETQYF

abundance: few
d_gene: .
j_gene: TRBJ2-7
v_gene: TRBV14
CDR3nt: TGTGCCAGCAGCCACGTTTCCTACGAGCAGTACTTC
CDR3aa: CASSHVSYEQYF

abundance: .
d_gene: .
j_gene: TRBJ2-5
v_gene: TRBV30
CDR3nt: TGTGCCTGGAGTGTGGGCCCCCCGGTAGAGACCCAGTACTTC
CDR3aa: CAWSVGPPVETQYF

abundance: few
d_gene: .
j_gene: TRBJ2-7
v_gene: TRBV19
CDR3nt: TGTGCCAGTAGTATACAGGGTACCTACGAGCAGTACTTC
CDR3aa: CASSIQGTYEQYF

abundance: .
d_gene: .
j_gene: TRBJ2-3
v_gene: TRBV7-2
CDR3nt: TGTGCCAGCACCCGGGGGAGGACGCCAATATCAGATACGCAGTATTTT
CDR3aa: CASTRGRTPISDTQYF

abundance: .
d_gene: .
j_gene: TRBJ2-3
v_gene: TRBV6-1
CDR3nt: TGTGCCAGCAGTGAAGGCTTGAGTAGCCCGACAGATACGCAGTATTTT
CDR3aa: CASSEGLSSPTDTQYF

abundance: few
d_gene: .
j_gene: TRBJ2-1
v_gene: TRBV7-9
CDR3nt: TGTGCCAGCAGCTTAGTACACTTCAATGAGCAGTTCTTC
CDR3aa: CASSLVHFNEQFF

abundance: few
d_gene: .
j_gene: TRBJ1-3
v_gene: TRBV28
CDR3nt: TGTGCCAGCAGTTCTCCAGGCTGGCACTCTGGAAACACCATATATTTT
CDR3aa: CASSSPGWHSGNTIYF

abundance: .
d_gene: .
j_gene: TRBJ1-2
v_gene: TRBV25-1
CDR3nt: TGTGCCAGCAGTGACCGGACAGACTATGGCTACACCTTC
CDR3aa: CASSDRTDYGYTF

abundance: .
d_gene: TRBD2
j_gene: TRBJ2-1
v_gene: TRBV7-2
CDR3nt: TGTGCCAGCAGCCAGAGCGGGGCCGAGTCCTACAATGAGCAGTTCTTC
CDR3aa: CASSQSGAESYNEQFF

abundance: few
d_gene: .
j_gene: TRBJ2-7
v_gene: TRBV5-1
CDR3nt: TGCGCCAGCAGGATAGAGGCAAGATCATACCGCTACGAGCAGTACTTC
CDR3aa: CASRIEARSYRYEQYF

abundance: .
d_gene: .
j_gene: TRBJ2-1
v_gene: TRBV7-9
CDR3nt: TGTGCCAGCAGCCTAATTAGCAATGAGCAGTTCTTC
CDR3aa: CASSLISNEQFF

abundance: .
d_gene: TRBD1
j_gene: TRBJ2-4
v_gene: TRBV7-9
CDR3nt: TGTGCCAGCAGCACGACAGGGCCAGCCAAAAACATTCAGTACTTC
CDR3aa: CASSTTGPAKNIQYF

abundance: .
d_gene: .
j_gene: TRBJ2-2
v_gene: TRBV7-2
CDR3nt: TGTGCCAGCAGCCCCGGACAGAGATGGAACACCGGGGAGCTGTTTTTT
CDR3aa: CASSPGQRWNTGELFF

abundance: .
d_gene: TRBD1
j_gene: TRBJ2-7
v_gene: TRBV4-1
CDR3nt: TGCGCCAGCAGTGGAACTGGGACAGGGGGTTACGAGCAGTACTTC
CDR3aa: CASSGTGTGGYEQYF

abundance: few
d_gene: .
j_gene: TRBJ2-1
v_gene: TRBV10-3
CDR3nt: TGTGCCATCCATACCCCGGGCAGGGGTAATGAGCAGTTCTTC
CDR3aa: CAIHTPGRGNEQFF

abundance: few
d_gene: .
j_gene: TRBJ2-3
v_gene: TRBV7-9
CDR3nt: TGTGCCAGCAGCTTAGCGGCTACTAGCACAGATACGCAGTATTTT
CDR3aa: CASSLAATSTDTQYF

abundance: few
d_gene: .
j_gene: TRBJ2-7
v_gene: TRBV4-3
CDR3nt: TGCGCCAGCAGCCAAGAAGAAAGTCTCGAGCAGTACTTC
CDR3aa: CASSQEESLEQYF

abundance: few
d_gene: .
j_gene: TRBJ2-7
v_gene: TRBV4-3
CDR3nt: TGCGCCAGCAGCCAAGTGAGCGAGCCTTCCTACGAGCAGTACTTC
CDR3aa: CASSQVSEPSYEQYF

abundance: .
d_gene: .
j_gene: TRBJ2-2
v_gene: TRBV5-1
CDR3nt: TGCGCCAGCAGCTTGTACAGGGCCGGGGAGCTGTTTTTT
CDR3aa: CASSLYRAGELFF

abundance: .
d_gene: TRBD2
j_gene: TRBJ2-7
v_gene: TRBV5-4
CDR3nt: TGTGCCAGCAGCTTGGCTAGCGGGTACGAGCAGTACTTC
CDR3aa: CASSLASGYEQYF

abundance: .
d_gene: .
j_gene: TRBJ2-5
v_gene: TRBV29-1
CDR3nt: TGCAGCGTTGAAGGGACGGGCTTCCAAGAGACCCAGTACTTC
CDR3aa: CSVEGTGFQETQYF

abundance: once
d_gene: .
j_gene: TRBJ2-5
v_gene: TRBV25-1
CDR3nt: TGTGCCACCGCCGGCTGGCTCGGAGAGACCCAGTACTTC
CDR3aa: CATAGWLGETQYF

abundance: .
d_gene: .
j_gene: TRBJ2-1
v_gene: TRBV9
CDR3nt: TGTGCCAGCAGCTCCGGGACTCCCTACAATGAGCAGTTCTTC
CDR3aa: CASSSGTPYNEQFF

abundance: .
d_gene: TRBD2
j_gene: TRBJ2-1
v_gene: TRBV18
CDR3nt: TGTGCCAGCTCACCACCCCTAGCGGGAGGAAATGAGCAGTTCTTC
CDR3aa: CASSPPLAGGNEQFF

abundance: .
d_gene: .
j_gene: TRBJ2-7
v_gene: TRBV9
CDR3nt: TGTGCCAGTTCTCCGAAAGTTAGCTCCTACGAGCAGTACTTC
CDR3aa: CASSPKVSSYEQYF

abundance: .
d_gene: TRBD1
j_gene: TRBJ2-3
v_gene: TRBV25-1
CDR3nt: TGTGCCAGCGCCCCGACAGGGATTAGCACAGATACGCAGTATTTT
CDR3aa: CASAPTGISTDTQYF

abundance: few
d_gene: .
j_gene: TRBJ2-3
v_gene: TRBV27
CDR3nt: TGTGCCAGCAGTTCGCCGGGAGAGGGGACAGATACGCAGTATTTT
CDR3aa: CASSSPGEGTDTQYF

abundance: .
d_gene: TRBD2
j_gene: TRBJ2-7
v_gene: TRBV7-9
CDR3nt: TGTGCCAGCAGGCTAGCGGGAGGGCCGAACGAGCAGTACTTC
CDR3aa: CASRLAGGPNEQYF

abundance: few
d_gene: .
j_gene: TRBJ2-7
v_gene: TRBV7-9
CDR3nt: TGTGCCAGCAGCTTAGCCAGGCAGGGGACAACCTACGAGCAGTACTTC
CDR3aa: CASSLARQGTTYEQYF

abundance: few
d_gene: .
j_gene: TRBJ2-5
v_gene: TRBV28
CDR3nt: TGTGCCAGCAGGTTAGAGCAAGAGACCCAGTACTTC
CDR3aa: CASRLEQETQYF

abundance: few
d_gene: TRBD1
j_gene: TRBJ1-5
v_gene: TRBV6-1
CDR3nt: TGTGCCAGCAGTCCTTGGACAGGGGGCAATCAGCCCCAGCATTTT
CDR3aa: CASSPWTGGNQPQHF

abundance: .
d_gene: TRBD2
j_gene: TRBJ2-3
v_gene: TRBV29-1
CDR3nt: TGCAGCGTTGGGCTAGCGGGATCAGATACGCAGTATTTT
CDR3aa: CSVGLAGSDTQYF

abundance: .
d_gene: .
j_gene: TRBJ2-5
v_gene: TRBV9
CDR3nt: TGTGCCAGCAGCCGCTCGGAAGAGACCCAGTACTTC
CDR3aa: CASSRSEETQYF

abundance: once
d_gene: .
j_gene: TRBJ1-2
v_gene: TRBV20-1
CDR3nt: TGCAGTGCTAGAGGGCTTTATGGCTACACCTTC
CDR3aa: CSARGLYGYTF

abundance: .
d_gene: .
j_gene: TRBJ2-7
v_gene: TRBV21-1
CDR3nt: TGTGCCAGCAGCAAAGGGCAGGGGTCGTCTAGAGAGCAGTACTTC
CDR3aa: CASSKGQGSSREQYF

abundance: .
d_gene: TRBD1
j_gene: TRBJ2-7
v_gene: TRBV29-1
CDR3nt: TGCAGCGTTGAAGATGCGCGACAGGGTTCCTACGAGCAGTACTTC
CDR3aa: CSVEDARQGSYEQYF

abundance: .
d_gene: TRBD2
j_gene: TRBJ2-7
v_gene: TRBV11-2
CDR3nt: TGTGCCAGCAGCACCGGACTAGCGGCGAATGACGAGCAGTACTTC
CDR3aa: CASSTGLAANDEQYF